This record covers a single T cell receptor (beta chain). A much larger clone is a single base away; this may be a read error. TCRdb re-derived calls from the multiplex PCR reads in MiXCR, one entry per CDR3 protein. The table includes some 100,000 distinct CDR3 sequences, about 20% detected once. The data were taken from a study of breast tumors, draining lymph nodes, adjacent tissues. Samples came from axillary lymph nodes draining the breast cancer. Sequences were obtained from axillary lymph node tissue. This receptor was taken from a female donor with breast cancer. Some clones in this sample may be carry-over from other donors' samples.

CDR3 nucleotide sequence: TGTGGCAGCAGTTTCCCTGCGGTAGGCGGGGAGCAGTTCTTC. Amino acids: CGSSFPAVGGEQFF. The chain joins TRBV12-3 or TRBV12-4 to TRBJ2-1, with D perhaps matching TRBD2 (5 bases). CDR3 length: 14 residues.